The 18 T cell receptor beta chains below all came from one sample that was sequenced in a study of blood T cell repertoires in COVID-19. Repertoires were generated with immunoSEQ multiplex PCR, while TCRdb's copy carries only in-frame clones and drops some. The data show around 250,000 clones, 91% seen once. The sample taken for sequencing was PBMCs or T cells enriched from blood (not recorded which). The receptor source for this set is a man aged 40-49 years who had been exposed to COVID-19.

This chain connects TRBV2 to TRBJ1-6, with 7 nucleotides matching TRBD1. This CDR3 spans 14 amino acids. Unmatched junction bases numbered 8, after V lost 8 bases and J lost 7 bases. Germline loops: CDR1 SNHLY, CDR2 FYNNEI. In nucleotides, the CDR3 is TGTGCCAGCGTCACGGGACAGAGAAATTCACCCCTCCACTTT. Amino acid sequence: CASVTGQRNSPLHF.

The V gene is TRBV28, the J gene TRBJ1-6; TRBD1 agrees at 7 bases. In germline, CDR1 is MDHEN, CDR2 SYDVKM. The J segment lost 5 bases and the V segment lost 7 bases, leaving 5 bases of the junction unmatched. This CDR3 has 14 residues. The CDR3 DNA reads TGTGCCAGCAATCCGGGACAGAATAATTCACCCCTCCACTTT. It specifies CASNPGQNNSPLHF. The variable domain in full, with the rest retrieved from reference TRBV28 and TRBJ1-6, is DVKVTQSSRYLVKRTGEKVFLECVQDMDHENMFWYRQDPGLGLRLIYFSYDVKMKEKGDIPEGYSVSREKKERFSLILESASTNQTSMYLCASNPGQNNSPLHFGNGTRLTVT.

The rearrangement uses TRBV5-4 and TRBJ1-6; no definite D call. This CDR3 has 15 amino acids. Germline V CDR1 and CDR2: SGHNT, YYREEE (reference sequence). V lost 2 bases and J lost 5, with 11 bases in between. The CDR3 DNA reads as TGTGCCAGCAGCTTCTCCAGACAAAATAATTCACCCCTCCACTTT. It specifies CASSFSRQNNSPLHF.

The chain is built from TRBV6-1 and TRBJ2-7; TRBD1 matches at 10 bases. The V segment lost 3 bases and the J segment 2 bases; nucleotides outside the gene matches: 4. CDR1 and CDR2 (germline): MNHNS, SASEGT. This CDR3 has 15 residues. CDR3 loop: CASSDTGTGAYEQYF. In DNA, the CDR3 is TGTGCCAGCAGTGATACCGGGACAGGGGCCTACGAGCAGTACTTC.

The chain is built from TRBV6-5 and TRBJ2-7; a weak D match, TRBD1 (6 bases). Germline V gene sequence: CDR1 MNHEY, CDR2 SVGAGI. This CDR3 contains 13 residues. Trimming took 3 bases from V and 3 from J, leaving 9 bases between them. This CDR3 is CASSYRQDYEQYF. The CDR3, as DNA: TGTGCCAGCAGTTATAGACAGGACTACGAGCAGTACTTC.

CDR3 nucleotide sequence: TGCGCCAGCAGCCGCTCCGGGACAGCAAATGAAAAACTGTTTTTT. Translating gives CASSRSGTANEKLFF. V is TRBV4-1 and J is TRBJ1-4; 7 bases fit TRBD1. From germline, CDR1 is MGHRA and CDR2 YSYEKL. V gave up 4 bases and J gave up 5 bases; unmatched junction bases: 7. CDR3 size: 15 residues.

The CDR3, as DNA: TGTGCCAGCAGCCCTCTTCAGGGCAAAATGAACACTGAAGCTTTCTTT. It codes for CASSPLQGKMNTEAFF. J is TRBJ1-1 and V is TRBV6-2 or TRBV6-3, with D perhaps TRBD1 (5 bases). V was pared by 6 bases and J by 0 bases, with 17 bases between. The CDR3 contains 16 residues. Germline lookup yields CDR1 MNHEY and CDR2 SVGEGT.

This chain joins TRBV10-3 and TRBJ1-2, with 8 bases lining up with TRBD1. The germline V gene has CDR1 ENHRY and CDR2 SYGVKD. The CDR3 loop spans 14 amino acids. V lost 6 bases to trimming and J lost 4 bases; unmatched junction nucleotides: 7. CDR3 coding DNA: TGTGCCATCAGCCCCGGGACAGGTTCCTATGGCTACACCTTC. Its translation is CAISPGTGSYGYTF.

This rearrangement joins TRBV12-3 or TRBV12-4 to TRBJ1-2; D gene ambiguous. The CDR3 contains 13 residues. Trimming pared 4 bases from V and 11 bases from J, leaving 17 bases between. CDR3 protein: CASSSRPGEEYTF. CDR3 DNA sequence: TGTGCCAGCAGTTCGAGGCCCGGAGAGGAGTACACCTTC.

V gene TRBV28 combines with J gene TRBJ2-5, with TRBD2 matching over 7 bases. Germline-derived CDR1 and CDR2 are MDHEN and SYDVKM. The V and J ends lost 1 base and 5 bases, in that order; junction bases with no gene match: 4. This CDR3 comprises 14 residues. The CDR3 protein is CASSLLGGGETQYF. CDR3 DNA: TGTGCCAGCAGTTTATTGGGGGGAGGGGAGACCCAGTACTTC.

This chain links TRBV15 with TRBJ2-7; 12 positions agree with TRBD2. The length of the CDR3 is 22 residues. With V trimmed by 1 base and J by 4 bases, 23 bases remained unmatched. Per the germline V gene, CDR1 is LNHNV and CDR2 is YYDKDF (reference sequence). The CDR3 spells CATSRVGRRPEIASGRVYEQYF. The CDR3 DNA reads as TGTGCCACCAGCAGAGTAGGGAGACGACCTGAAATCGCTAGCGGGAGGGTTTACGAGCAGTACTTC.

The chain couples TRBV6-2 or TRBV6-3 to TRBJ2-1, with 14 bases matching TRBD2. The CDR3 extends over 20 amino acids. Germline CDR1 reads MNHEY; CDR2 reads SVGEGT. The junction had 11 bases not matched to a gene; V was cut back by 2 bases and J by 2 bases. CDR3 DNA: TGTGCCAGCAGTTACACAAAGGGACTAGCGGGAGTCGGTGCCTACAATGAGCAGTTCTTC. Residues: CASSYTKGLAGVGAYNEQFF.

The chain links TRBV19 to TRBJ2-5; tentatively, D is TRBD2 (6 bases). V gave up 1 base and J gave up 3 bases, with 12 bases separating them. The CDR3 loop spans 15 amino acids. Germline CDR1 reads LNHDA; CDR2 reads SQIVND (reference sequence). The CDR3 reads CASSIAGRSEETQYF. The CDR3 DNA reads TGTGCCAGTAGTATAGCCGGGAGATCGGAAGAGACCCAGTACTTC.

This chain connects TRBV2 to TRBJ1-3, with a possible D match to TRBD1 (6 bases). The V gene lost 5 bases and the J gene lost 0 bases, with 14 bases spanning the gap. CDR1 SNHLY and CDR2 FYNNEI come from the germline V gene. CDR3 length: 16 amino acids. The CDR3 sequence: CASSTDGTPSGNTIYF. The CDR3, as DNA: TGTGCCAGCAGTACCGACGGGACACCCTCTGGAAACACCATATATTTT.

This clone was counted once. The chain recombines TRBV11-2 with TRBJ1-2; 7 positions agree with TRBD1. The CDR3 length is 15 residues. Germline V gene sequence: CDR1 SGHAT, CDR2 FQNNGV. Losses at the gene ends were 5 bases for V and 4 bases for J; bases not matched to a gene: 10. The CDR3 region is CASSPRSAGGYGYTF. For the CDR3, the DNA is TGTGCCAGCAGCCCGAGATCGGCAGGGGGCTATGGCTACACCTTC.

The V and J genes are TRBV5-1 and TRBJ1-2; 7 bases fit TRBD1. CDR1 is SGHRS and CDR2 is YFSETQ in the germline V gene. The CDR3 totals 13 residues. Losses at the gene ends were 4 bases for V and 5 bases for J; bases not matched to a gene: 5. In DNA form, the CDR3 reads TGCGCCAGCAGCCCCGGGACAGTATATGGCTACACCTTC. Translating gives CASSPGTVYGYTF.

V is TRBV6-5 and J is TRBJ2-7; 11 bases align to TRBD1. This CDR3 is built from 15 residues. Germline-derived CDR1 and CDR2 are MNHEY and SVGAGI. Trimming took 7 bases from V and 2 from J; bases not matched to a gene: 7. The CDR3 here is CASKRGGQGAYEQYF. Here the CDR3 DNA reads TGTGCCAGCAAACGCGGGGGACAGGGGGCCTACGAGCAGTACTTC.

CDR3 DNA sequence: TGTGCCAGCAGCCAAGGGACCGGAGGGGCTAATGAAAAACTGTTTTTT. This translates into CASSQGTGGANEKLFF. The chain links TRBV14 to TRBJ1-4; maybe TRBD1 (5 bases). The CDR3 has 16 amino acids. V was pared by 1 base and J by 3 bases, with 12 bases between. Germline-derived CDR1 and CDR2 are SGHDN and FVKESK.